Below, one T cell receptor beta chain is given with its context. The sample is drawn from a study of preoperative IRX-2 immunotherapy in early breast cancer. Using immunoSEQ multiplex PCR, the repertoire was profiled, and TCRdb retains in-frame clones only, with some absent. The sample lists 30,000 to 45,000 clones; around 82% were seen once. The V end was cut by 5 bases, the J end by 4 bases, with 15 bases between. CDR3 size: 14 residues. Germline assignment: CDR1 SGHNT and CDR2 YENEEA. Indicated treatment: preoperative locoregional IRX-2 cytokine immunotherapy. This phase Ib study tested locoregional IRX-2 cytokine immunotherapy given before surgery.

The receptor was isolated from a human donor with breast cancer. Source: lymph node tissue, taken after IRX-2 immunotherapy. The V call is TRBV11-3, the J call TRBJ2-7; possible D gene TRBD2, 5 bases. CDR3 protein: CASSPGVGLYEQYF. The CDR3, as DNA: TGTGCCAGCAGCCCCGGGGTTGGTCTTTACGAGCAGTACTTC.